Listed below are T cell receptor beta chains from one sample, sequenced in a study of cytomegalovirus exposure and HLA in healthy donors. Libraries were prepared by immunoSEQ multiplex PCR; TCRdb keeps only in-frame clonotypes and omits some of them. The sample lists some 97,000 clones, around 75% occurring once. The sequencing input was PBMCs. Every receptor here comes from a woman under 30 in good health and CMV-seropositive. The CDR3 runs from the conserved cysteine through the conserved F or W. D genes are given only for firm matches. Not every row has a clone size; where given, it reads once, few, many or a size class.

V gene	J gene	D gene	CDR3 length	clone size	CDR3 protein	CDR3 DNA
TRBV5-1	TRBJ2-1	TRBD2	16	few	CASSLRTSGSPNEQFF	TGCGCCAGCAGCTTGCGGACTAGCGGGAGTCCGAATGAGCAGTTCTTC
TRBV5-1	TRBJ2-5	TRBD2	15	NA	CASSSYQRGQETQYF	TGCGCCAGCAGCTCCTACCAGCGGGGCCAAGAGACCCAGTACTTC
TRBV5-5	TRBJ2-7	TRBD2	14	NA	CASSYSGGPYEQYF	TGTGCCAGCTCCTATTCGGGAGGGCCCTACGAGCAGTACTTC
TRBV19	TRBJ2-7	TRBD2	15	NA	CASSGPGLGLYEQYF	TGTGCCAGTAGTGGCCCGGGACTAGGTCTTTACGAGCAGTACTTC
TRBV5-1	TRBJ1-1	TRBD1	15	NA	CASTRLTGEYTEAFF	TGCGCCAGCACGCGCTTGACAGGGGAGTACACTGAAGCTTTCTTT
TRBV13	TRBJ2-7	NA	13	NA	CASSSYSSYEQYF	TGTGCCAGCAGCTCGTATTCCTCCTACGAGCAGTACTTC
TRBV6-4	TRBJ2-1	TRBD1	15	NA	CASYPGDRGPYQQFF	TGTGCCAGCTACCCCGGCGACAGGGGCCCCTACCAGCAGTTCTTC
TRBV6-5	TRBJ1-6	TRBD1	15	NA	CASSSGQGYNSPLHF	TGTGCCAGCAGTTCCGGACAGGGCTATAATTCACCCCTCCACTTT
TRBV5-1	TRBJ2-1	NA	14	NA	CASSLDADYNEQFF	TGCGCCAGCAGCTTGGATGCGGACTACAATGAGCAGTTCTTC
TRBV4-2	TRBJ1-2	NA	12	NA	CASSGGDGGYTF	TGTGCCAGCAGCGGGGGGGATGGTGGCTACACCTTC
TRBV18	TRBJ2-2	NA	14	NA	CASSSGANTGELFF	TGTGCCAGCTCCAGCGGCGCGAACACCGGGGAGCTGTTTTTT
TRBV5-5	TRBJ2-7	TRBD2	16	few	CASSAGVLAAFYEQYF	TGTGCCAGCAGCGCGGGGGTACTAGCGGCCTTCTACGAGCAGTACTTC
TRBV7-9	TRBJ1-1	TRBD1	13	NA	CASSKGAGTEAFF	TGTGCCAGCAGCAAGGGGGCTGGCACTGAAGCTTTCTTT
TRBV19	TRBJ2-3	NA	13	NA	CASSIVPSDTQYF	TGTGCCAGTAGTATAGTCCCGTCGGATACGCAGTATTTT
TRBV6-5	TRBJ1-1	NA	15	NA	CASSPSTGWGTEAFF	TGTGCCAGCAGTCCCTCGACAGGTTGGGGGACTGAAGCTTTCTTT
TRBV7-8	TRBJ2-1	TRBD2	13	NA	CASSSTTSDEQFF	TGTGCCAGCAGCTCGACGACTAGCGATGAGCAGTTCTTC
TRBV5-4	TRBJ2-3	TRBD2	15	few	CASSLTSGRADTQYF	TGTGCCAGCAGCCTGACTAGCGGGAGAGCAGATACGCAGTATTTT
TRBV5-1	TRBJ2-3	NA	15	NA	CASSLIPGTTDTQYF	TGCGCCAGCAGCTTAATCCCAGGGACTACAGATACGCAGTATTTT
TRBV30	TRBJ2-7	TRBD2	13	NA	CAWGTSGPYEQYF	TGTGCCTGGGGGACTAGCGGACCCTACGAGCAGTACTTC
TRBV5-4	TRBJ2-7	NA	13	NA	CASRSSDAYEQYF	TGTGCCAGCAGGAGTAGCGACGCCTACGAGCAGTACTTC
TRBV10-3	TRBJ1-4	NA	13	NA	CAISVRFDEKLFF	TGTGCCATCAGTGTACGGTTTGATGAAAAACTGTTTTTT
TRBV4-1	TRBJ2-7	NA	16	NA	CASSQEAIVSTYEQYF	TGCGCCAGCAGCCAAGAAGCTATAGTTTCCACCTACGAGCAGTACTTC
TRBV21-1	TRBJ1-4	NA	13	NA	CASSRGVGEKLFF	TGTGCCAGCAGCCGCGGGGTGGGTGAAAAACTGTTTTTT
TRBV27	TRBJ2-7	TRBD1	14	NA	CASSLVSGGGEQYF	TGTGCCAGCAGTTTAGTGTCAGGGGGCGGCGAGCAGTACTTC
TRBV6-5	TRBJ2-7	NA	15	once	CASSYSGPETSEQYF	TGTGCCAGCAGTTACTCGGGGCCAGAGACCTCCGAGCAGTACTTC
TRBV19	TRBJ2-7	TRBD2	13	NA	CASSISGGFGQYF	TGTGCCAGTAGTATATCGGGAGGCTTCGGGCAGTACTTC
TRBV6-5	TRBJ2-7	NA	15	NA	CASRSPSARMYEQYF	TGTGCCAGCAGAAGTCCTAGCGCGAGAATGTACGAGCAGTACTTC
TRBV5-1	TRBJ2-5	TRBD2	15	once	CASSTTSGNQETQYF	TGCGCCAGCAGCACGACTAGCGGGAACCAAGAGACCCAGTACTTC
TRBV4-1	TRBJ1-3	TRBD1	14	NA	CASSRGTGSHTIYF	TGCGCCAGCAGCCGAGGGACAGGATCACACACCATATATTTT
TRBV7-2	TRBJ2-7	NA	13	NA	CASSYGYPYEQYF	TGTGCCAGCAGCTACGGGTATCCCTACGAGCAGTACTTC
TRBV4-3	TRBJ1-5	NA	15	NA	CASSQDFYSNQPQHF	TGCGCCAGCAGCCAAGATTTTTATAGCAATCAGCCCCAGCATTTT
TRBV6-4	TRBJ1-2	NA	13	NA	CASSSTGTGGYTF	TGTGCCAGCAGCTCCACCGGAACCGGGGGCTACACCTTC
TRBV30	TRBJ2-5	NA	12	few	CAWRSGKETQYF	TGTGCCTGGAGATCAGGGAAAGAGACCCAGTACTTC
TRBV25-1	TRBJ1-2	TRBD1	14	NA	CASYTGQGANGYTF	TGTGCCAGTTATACGGGACAGGGGGCGAATGGCTACACCTTC
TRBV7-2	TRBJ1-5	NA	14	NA	CASSPETGYQPQHF	TGTGCCAGCAGCCCCGAAACGGGGTATCAGCCCCAGCATTTT